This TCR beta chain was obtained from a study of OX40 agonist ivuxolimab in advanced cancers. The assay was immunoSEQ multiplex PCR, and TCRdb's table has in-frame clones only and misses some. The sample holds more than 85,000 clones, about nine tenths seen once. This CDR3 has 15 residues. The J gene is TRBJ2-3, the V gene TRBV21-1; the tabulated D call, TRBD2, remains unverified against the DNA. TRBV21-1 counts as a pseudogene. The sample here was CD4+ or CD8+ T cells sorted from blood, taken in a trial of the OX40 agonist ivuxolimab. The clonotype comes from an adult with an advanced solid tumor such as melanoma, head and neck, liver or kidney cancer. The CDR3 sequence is CASSNSPAVTDTQYF. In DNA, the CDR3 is TGTGCCAGCAGCAATAGTCCAGCGGTCACAGATACGCAGTATTTT.